Listed below are T cell receptor beta chains from one sample, sequenced in a study of T cell responses to AZD1222 COVID-19 vaccine. Sequencing was performed with immunoSEQ multiplex PCR; in TCRdb, only in-frame clones are kept and a portion is missing. Among under 150,000 clones listed, approximately 87% were seen once. Here the sequenced sample was peripheral blood, taken 28 days after the second AZD1222 dose. The receptors stem from an adult who received the AZD1222 COVID-19 vaccine. Both conserved end residues are part of each CDR3. The order of the fields is D gene, J gene, clone size, V gene, CDR3 DNA, CDR3 protein. A D gene is named only where the DNA matches it firmly. The size of a clone is reported for some rows only, either as once, few or many, or as a class for expanded clones.

- | TRBJ2-5 | - | TRBV4-2 | TGTGCCAGCAGCCAAGACGCGGGTGAGCGGCAAGAGACCCAGTACTTC | CASSQDAGERQETQYF
- | TRBJ1-2 | - | TRBV18 | TGTGCCAGCTCACCACCGGCAGGGGCTGGGTCGGGCTACACCTTC | CASSPPAGAGSGYTF
- | TRBJ2-3 | - | TRBV7-8 | TGTGCCAGCAGCTTAGTTTTTGATACAATCACAGATACGCAGTATTTT | CASSLVFDTITDTQYF
- | TRBJ2-5 | - | TRBV7-3 | TGTGCCAGCAGCTTAACGGCCCAAGAGACCCAGTACTTC | CASSLTAQETQYF
- | TRBJ1-3 | once | TRBV7-8 | TGTGCCAGCAGCTTTGGGGGATTTTCTGGAAACACCATATATTTT | CASSFGGFSGNTIYF
- | TRBJ1-3 | - | TRBV6-2/TRBV6-3 | TGTGCCAGCAGTTTCGGAGAAACGTCTGGAAACACCATATATTTT | CASSFGETSGNTIYF
TRBD1 | TRBJ1-1 | once | TRBV3-1/TRBV3-2 | TGTGCCAGCAGCATCACAGGCAGGGGGACTGAAGCTTTCTTT | CASSITGRGTEAFF
- | TRBJ1-6 | once | TRBV14 | TGTGCCAGCAGCCAAAGGGTCGCAAATTCACCCCTCCACTTT | CASSQRVANSPLHF
TRBD1 | TRBJ1-2 | - | TRBV5-1 | TGCGCCAGCAGCTTAGACAGGGGGAGAGGCTACACCTTC | CASSLDRGRGYTF
- | TRBJ1-5 | - | TRBV6-2/TRBV6-3 | TGTGCCAGCAGCACGATCGGGAATCAGCCCCAGCATTTT | CASSTIGNQPQHF
TRBD1 | TRBJ1-2 | - | TRBV24-1 | TGTGCCACCAGTGATTTGACAGGGGGCCTCTATGGCTACACCTTC | CATSDLTGGLYGYTF
- | TRBJ1-1 | - | TRBV6-5 | TGTGCCAGCAGTTGGACGGGGCAAGTGAACACTGAAGCTTTCTTT | CASSWTGQVNTEAFF
TRBD2 | TRBJ2-1 | - | TRBV28 | TGTGCCAGCAGCTCCGTCCGGACTAGCGGGAAACATGAGCAGTTCTTC | CASSSVRTSGKHEQFF
- | TRBJ1-5 | - | TRBV11-2 | TGTGCCAGCAGCTCCCCGCGAGAGGTTCTCACGCCCCAGCATTTT | CASSSPREVLTPQHF
- | TRBJ2-5 | - | TRBV27 | TGTGCCAGCAGTTTCTCCGGGACGAAGGGGGTAGAGACCCAGTACTTC | CASSFSGTKGVETQYF
TRBD1 | TRBJ1-5 | - | TRBV6-6 | TGTGCCAGCAGGAATGGACAGGGGGCTAATCAGCCCCAGCATTTT | CASRNGQGANQPQHF
TRBD2 | TRBJ2-7 | - | TRBV10-3 | TGTGCCATCAGAGCTACTAGCGGGGTCGCCTACGAGCAGTACTTC | CAIRATSGVAYEQYF
TRBD1 | TRBJ1-2 | few | TRBV10-1 | TGCGCCAGCAGTGAGTCGGACAGGGATCCCTATGGCTACACCTTC | CASSESDRDPYGYTF
- | TRBJ1-1 | - | TRBV7-9 | TGTGCCAGCAGCTTAAGACAGGAGAACACTGAAGCTTTCTTT | CASSLRQENTEAFF
- | TRBJ2-2 | - | TRBV9 | TGTGCCAGCAGCGTGGGACACTCGAACACCGGGGAGCTGTTTTTT | CASSVGHSNTGELFF
- | TRBJ1-6 | - | TRBV13 | TGTGCCAGCAGCTTAGGGGTACGTTCACCCCTCCACTTT | CASSLGVRSPLHF
- | TRBJ2-7 | - | TRBV28 | TGTGCCAGCAGTCCGGGACGGACCCCTACGACGGACTTC | CASSPGRTPTTDF
- | TRBJ1-2 | - | TRBV11-3 | TGTGCCAGCAGCTTAGATCTCGGGGGGACGAGTTATGGCTACACCTTC | CASSLDLGGTSYGYTF
- | TRBJ1-4 | - | TRBV6-5 | TGTGCCAGCAGGACGGTAAATGAAAAACTGTTTTTT | CASRTVNEKLFF
- | TRBJ1-4 | - | TRBV27 | TGTGCCAGCAGTTCCTATCTTAATGAAAAACTGTTTTTT | CASSSYLNEKLFF
TRBD2 | TRBJ2-1 | - | TRBV3-1/TRBV3-2 | TGTGCCAGCAGCCGAACTAGCGGGAGGGCCTTATATGAGCAGTTCTTC | CASSRTSGRALYEQFF
TRBD2 | TRBJ2-6 | - | TRBV5-1 | TGCGCCAGCAGAGCAGGACTAGCGGCTGGGGCCAACGTCCTGACTTTC | CASRAGLAAGANVLTF
TRBD1 | TRBJ1-4 | - | TRBV5-1 | TGCGCCAGCAGCTTTAATACAGGGGGGACTAATGAAAAACTGTTTTTT | CASSFNTGGTNEKLFF
- | TRBJ1-1 | - | TRBV3-1/TRBV3-2 | TGTGCCAGCAGCCAAGACAGGGGTGGGGTGAACACTGAAGCTTTCTTT | CASSQDRGGVNTEAFF
- | TRBJ2-3 | - | TRBV30 | TGTGCCTGGGAGGCGGTTTCAAGGAACACAGATACGCAGTATTTT | CAWEAVSRNTDTQYF
- | TRBJ2-3 | - | TRBV7-9 | TGTGCCAGCAGCTTCGGGGCAGATACGCAGTATTTT | CASSFGADTQYF
TRBD1 | TRBJ1-1 | - | TRBV5-1 | TGCGCCAGCAGCTCGACTCCACAGGGGAGGGACACTGAAGCTTTCTTT | CASSSTPQGRDTEAFF
TRBD1 | TRBJ1-2 | - | TRBV5-1 | TGCGCCACACGGGAGGGGGCGCAGTATGGCTACACCTTC | CATREGAQYGYTF
- | TRBJ1-1 | once | TRBV27 | TGTGCCAGCAGTTTCGAAGGGGTGAACACTGAAGCTTTCTTT | CASSFEGVNTEAFF
- | TRBJ2-2 | - | TRBV6-5 | TGTGCCAGCAGAAGGAACACCGGGGAGCTGTTTTTT | CASRRNTGELFF
- | TRBJ2-1 | few | TRBV18 | TGTGCCAGCTCACCACCGTTAAAGTCTCTCTACAATGAGCAGTTCTTC | CASSPPLKSLYNEQFF
- | TRBJ1-1 | - | TRBV6-1 | TGTGCCAGCAGTGAATCCCCGAGGAGGACTGAAGCTTTCTTT | CASSESPRRTEAFF
- | TRBJ2-7 | - | TRBV7-6 | TGTGCCAGCAGCTCAAGCCTCGAGCAGTACTTC | CASSSSLEQYF
- | TRBJ1-1 | once | TRBV12-3/TRBV12-4 | TGTGCCAGCAGCCCTAGTTCCGTAGAAGCTTTCTTT | CASSPSSVEAFF
- | TRBJ1-3 | - | TRBV28 | TGTGCCAGCAGTCCCGGAGGCTCTGGAAACACCATATATTTT | CASSPGGSGNTIYF
- | TRBJ2-5 | - | TRBV20-1 | TGCAGTGCTTTAAAAACGGAGACCCAGTACTTC | CSALKTETQYF
- | TRBJ2-1 | once | TRBV6-5 | TGTGCCAGCAGTTATACCGGTAAAGGGGGGGACAATGAGCAGTTCTTC | CASSYTGKGGDNEQFF
- | TRBJ1-1 | - | TRBV7-2 | TGTGCCAGCAGCCTGGGGGAAGCGAACACTGAAGCTTTCTTT | CASSLGEANTEAFF
- | TRBJ2-7 | - | TRBV19 | TGTGCCAGTAGTATAGGGAAGGCAGGTACCTACGAGCAGTACTTC | CASSIGKAGTYEQYF
TRBD1 | TRBJ2-5 | few | TRBV30 | TGTGCCTGGAGCTCCTCCACAGGGGGCTGGGGAGAGACCCAGTACTTC | CAWSSSTGGWGETQYF
- | TRBJ2-7 | few | TRBV5-1 | TGCGCCAGCAGCCCCGAGGCGGGGCGGGCCCTTGCCGAGCAGTACTTC | CASSPEAGRALAEQYF
- | TRBJ1-1 | - | TRBV3-1/TRBV3-2 | TGTGCCAGCAGCCAATTGAGCAGGAACACTGAAGCTTTCTTT | CASSQLSRNTEAFF
- | TRBJ1-4 | - | TRBV28 | TGTGCCAGCAGTTTCCGCGGCCAAGGGAAAAAACTGTTTTTT | CASSFRGQGKKLFF